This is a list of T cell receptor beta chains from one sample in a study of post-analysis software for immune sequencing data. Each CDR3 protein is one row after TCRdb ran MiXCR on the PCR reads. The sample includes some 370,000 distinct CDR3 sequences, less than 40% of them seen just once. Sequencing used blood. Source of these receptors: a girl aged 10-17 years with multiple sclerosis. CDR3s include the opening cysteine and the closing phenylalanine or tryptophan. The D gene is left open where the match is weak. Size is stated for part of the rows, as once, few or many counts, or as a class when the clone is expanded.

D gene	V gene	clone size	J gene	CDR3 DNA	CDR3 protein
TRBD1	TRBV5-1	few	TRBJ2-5	TGCGCCAGCAGCTTGGGGGACAGGGGGCGAGGGGAGACCCAGTACTTC	CASSLGDRGRGETQYF
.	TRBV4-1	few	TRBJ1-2	TGCGCCAGCAGCCACCGGGGCCGCATGAGTGACTATGGCTACACCTTC	CASSHRGRMSDYGYTF
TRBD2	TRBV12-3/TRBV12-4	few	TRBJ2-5	TGTGCCAGCAGTTTGGGACTAGCGGGGCCGCAAGAGACCCAGTACTTC	CASSLGLAGPQETQYF
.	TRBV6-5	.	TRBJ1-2	TGTGCCAGCAGAGACATCGACGGGGGCTACACCTTC	CASRDIDGGYTF
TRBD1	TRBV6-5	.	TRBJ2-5	TGTGCCAGCAGTTACGGAGGGACAGGGGCGTACCAAGAGACCCAGTACTTC	CASSYGGTGAYQETQYF
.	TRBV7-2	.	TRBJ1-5	TGTGCCAGCAGCCCCTTCGGACAGAGGTTCAATCAGCCCCAGCATTTT	CASSPFGQRFNQPQHF
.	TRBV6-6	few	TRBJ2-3	TGTGCCAGCAGTTACTCGGGGGCCCCAGATACGCAGTATTTT	CASSYSGAPDTQYF
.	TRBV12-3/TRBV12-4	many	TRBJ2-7	TGTGCCAGCAGTTTAGGGGGCCCTGAACAGTCCTACGAGCAGTACTTC	CASSLGGPEQSYEQYF
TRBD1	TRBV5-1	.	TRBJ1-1	TGCGCCAGCAGTCCAACCATACAGGGGGGCGGCACTGAAGCTTTCTTT	CASSPTIQGGGTEAFF
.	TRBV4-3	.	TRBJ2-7	TGCGCCAGCAGCCAAGCGCGGGGAGAGAGTTTCGAGCAGTACTTC	CASSQARGESFEQYF
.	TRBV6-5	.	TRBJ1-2	TGTGCCAGCAGTTATACTAGGACCTATGGCTACACCTTC	CASSYTRTYGYTF
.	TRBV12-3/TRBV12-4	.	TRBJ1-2	TGTGCCAGCAGTCGAGGCCCCGAGGCGAGCGGCTACACCTTC	CASSRGPEASGYTF
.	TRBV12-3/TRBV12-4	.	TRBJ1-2	TGTGCCAGCAGTCTCTACTCGAGGAGCTACACCTTC	CASSLYSRSYTF
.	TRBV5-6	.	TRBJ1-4	TGTGCCAGCAGCGGACTAAATGAAAAACTGTTTTTT	CASSGLNEKLFF
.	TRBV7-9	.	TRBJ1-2	TGTGCCAGCAGCTTAGGGGGCAGGGATGGCTACACCTTC	CASSLGGRDGYTF
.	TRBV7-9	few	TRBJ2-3	TGTGCCAGCAGCCCAGGGACTCCAGCGGAAGATACGCAGTATTTT	CASSPGTPAEDTQYF